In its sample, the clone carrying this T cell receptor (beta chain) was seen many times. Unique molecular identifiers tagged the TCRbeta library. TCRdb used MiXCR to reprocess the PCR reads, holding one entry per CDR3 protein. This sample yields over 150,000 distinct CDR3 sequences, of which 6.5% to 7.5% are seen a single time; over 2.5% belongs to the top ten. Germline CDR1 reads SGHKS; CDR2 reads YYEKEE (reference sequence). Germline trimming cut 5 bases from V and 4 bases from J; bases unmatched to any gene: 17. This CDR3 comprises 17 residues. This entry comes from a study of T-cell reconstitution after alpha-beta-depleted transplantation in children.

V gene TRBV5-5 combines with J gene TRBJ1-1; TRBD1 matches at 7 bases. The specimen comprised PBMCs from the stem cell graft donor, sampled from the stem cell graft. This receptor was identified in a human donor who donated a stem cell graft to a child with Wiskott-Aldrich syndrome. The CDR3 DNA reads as TGTGCCAGCAGTCATATACCTACGACAGGGCTGAGCACTGAAGCTTTCTTT. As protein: CASSHIPTTGLSTEAFF.